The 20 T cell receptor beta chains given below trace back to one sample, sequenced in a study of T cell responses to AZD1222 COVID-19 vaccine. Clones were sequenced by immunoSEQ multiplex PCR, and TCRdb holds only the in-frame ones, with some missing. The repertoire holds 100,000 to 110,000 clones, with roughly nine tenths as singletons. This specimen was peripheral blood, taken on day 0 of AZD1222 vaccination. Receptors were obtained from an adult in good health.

The CDR3, as DNA: TGCGCCAGCAGCACAGGGGGAGGAAACACCATATATTTT. Translation: CASSTGGGNTIYF. The chain links TRBV5-1 to TRBJ1-3; TRBD1 agrees at 8 bases. Germline V gene sequence: CDR1 SGHRS, CDR2 YFSETQ. V was pared by 4 bases and J by 4 bases, with 1 base of the junction left unmatched. This CDR3 has 13 residues.

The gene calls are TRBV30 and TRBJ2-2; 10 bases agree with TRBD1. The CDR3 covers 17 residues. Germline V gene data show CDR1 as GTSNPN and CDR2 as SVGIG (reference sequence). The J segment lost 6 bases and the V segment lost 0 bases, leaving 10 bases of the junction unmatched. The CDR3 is CAWSVDWTGGYAGELFF. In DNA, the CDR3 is TGTGCCTGGAGTGTAGATTGGACAGGGGGATACGCCGGGGAGCTGTTTTTT. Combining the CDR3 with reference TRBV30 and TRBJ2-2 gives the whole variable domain SQTIHQWPATLVQPVGSPLSLECTVEGTSNPNLYWYRQAAGRGLQLLFYSVGIGQISSEVPQNLSASRPQDRQFILSSKKLLLSDSGFYLCAWSVDWTGGYAGELFFGEGSRLTVL.

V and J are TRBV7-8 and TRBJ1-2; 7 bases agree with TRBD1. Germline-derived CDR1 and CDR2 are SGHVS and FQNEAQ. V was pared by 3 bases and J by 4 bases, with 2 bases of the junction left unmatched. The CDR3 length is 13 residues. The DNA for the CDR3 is TGTGCCAGCAGCTTTACAGGGGCCTATGGCTACACCTTC. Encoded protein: CASSFTGAYGYTF.

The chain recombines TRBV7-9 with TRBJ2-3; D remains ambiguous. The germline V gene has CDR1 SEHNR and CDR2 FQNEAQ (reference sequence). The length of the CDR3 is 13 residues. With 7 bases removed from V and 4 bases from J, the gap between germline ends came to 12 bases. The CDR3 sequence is CASTRADPDTQYF. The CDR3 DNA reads TGTGCCAGCACCCGAGCTGACCCAGATACGCAGTATTTT.

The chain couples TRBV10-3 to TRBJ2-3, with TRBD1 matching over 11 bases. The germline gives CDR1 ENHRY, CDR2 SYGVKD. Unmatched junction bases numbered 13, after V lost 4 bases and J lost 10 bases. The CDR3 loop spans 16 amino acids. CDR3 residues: CAISAGQGVLQISQYF. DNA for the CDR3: TGTGCCATCAGTGCGGGACAGGGGGTTTTACAGATTTCGCAGTATTTT.

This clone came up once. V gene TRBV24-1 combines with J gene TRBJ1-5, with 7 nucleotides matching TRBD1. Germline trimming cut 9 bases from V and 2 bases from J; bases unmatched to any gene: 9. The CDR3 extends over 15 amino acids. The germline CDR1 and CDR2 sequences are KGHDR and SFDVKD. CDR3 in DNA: TGTGCCACCTCAACAGGGGAGGGGGGCAATCAGCCCCAGCATTTT. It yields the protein CATSTGEGGNQPQHF.

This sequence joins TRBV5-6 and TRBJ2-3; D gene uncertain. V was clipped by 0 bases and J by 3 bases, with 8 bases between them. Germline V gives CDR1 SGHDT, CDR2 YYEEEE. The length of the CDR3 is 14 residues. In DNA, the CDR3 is TGTGCCAGCAGCTTGGCACTAAGGACAGATACGCAGTATTTT. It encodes CASSLALRTDTQYF. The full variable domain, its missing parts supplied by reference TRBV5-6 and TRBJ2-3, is DAGVTQSPTHLIKTRGQQVTLRCSPKSGHDTVSWYQQALGQGPQFIFQYYEEEERQRGNFPDRFSGHQFPNYSSELNVNALLLGDSALYLCASSLALRTDTQYFGPGTRLTVL.

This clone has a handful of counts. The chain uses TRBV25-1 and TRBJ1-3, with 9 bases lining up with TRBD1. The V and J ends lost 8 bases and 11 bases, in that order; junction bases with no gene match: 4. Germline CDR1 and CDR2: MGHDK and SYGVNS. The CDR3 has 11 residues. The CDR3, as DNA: TGTGCCAGCGGGACAGGGCGGTCCATATATTTT. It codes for CASGTGRSIYF.

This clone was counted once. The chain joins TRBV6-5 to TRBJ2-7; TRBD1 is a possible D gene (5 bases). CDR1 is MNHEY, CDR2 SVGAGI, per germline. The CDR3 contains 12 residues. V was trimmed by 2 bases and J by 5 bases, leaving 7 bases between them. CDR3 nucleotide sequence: TGTGCCAGCAGTTACGCAGGGAACGAGCAGTACTTC. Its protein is CASSYAGNEQYF.

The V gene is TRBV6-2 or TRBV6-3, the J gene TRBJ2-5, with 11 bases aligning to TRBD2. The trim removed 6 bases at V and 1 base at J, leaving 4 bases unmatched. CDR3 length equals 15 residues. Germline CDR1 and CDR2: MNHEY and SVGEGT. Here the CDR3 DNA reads TGTGCCAGCAGCCTAACTAGCGGGGGCCAAGAGACCCAGTACTTC. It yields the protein CASSLTSGGQETQYF.

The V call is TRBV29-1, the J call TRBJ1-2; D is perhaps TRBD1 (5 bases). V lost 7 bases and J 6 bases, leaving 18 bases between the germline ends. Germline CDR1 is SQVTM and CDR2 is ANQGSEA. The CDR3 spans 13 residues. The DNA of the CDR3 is TGCAGCGCGAACTTACGGGAGGGGCATGGCTACACCTTC. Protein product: CSANLREGHGYTF.

This CDR3 is CASSRTGQAGYGYTF. The CDR3 region has the DNA TGTGCCAGTAGTAGAACGGGACAGGCCGGCTATGGCTACACCTTC. V and J are TRBV19 and TRBJ1-2; 8 nucleotides match TRBD1. Trimming cost V 4 bases and J 4 bases; bases outside gene matches: 8. CDR1 and CDR2 (germline): LNHDA, SQIVND (reference sequence). The CDR3 sequence is 15 residues long.

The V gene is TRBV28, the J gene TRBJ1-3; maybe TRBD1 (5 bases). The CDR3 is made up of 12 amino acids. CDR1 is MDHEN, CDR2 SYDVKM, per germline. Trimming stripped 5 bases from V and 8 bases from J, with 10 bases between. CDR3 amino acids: CASSGGWYTIYF. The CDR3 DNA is TGTGCCAGCAGTGGGGGTTGGTACACCATATATTTT. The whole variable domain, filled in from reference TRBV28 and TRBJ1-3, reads DVKVTQSSRYLVKRTGEKVFLECVQDMDHENMFWYRQDPGLGLRLIYFSYDVKMKEKGDIPEGYSVSREKKERFSLILESASTNQTSMYLCASSGGWYTIYFGEGSWLTVV.

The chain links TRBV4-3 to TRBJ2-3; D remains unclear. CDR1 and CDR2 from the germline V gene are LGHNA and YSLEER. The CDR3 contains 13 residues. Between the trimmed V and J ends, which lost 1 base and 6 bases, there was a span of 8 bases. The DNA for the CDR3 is TGCGCCAGCAGCCAAGGGGGTGGGGATACGCAGTATTTT. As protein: CASSQGGGDTQYF.

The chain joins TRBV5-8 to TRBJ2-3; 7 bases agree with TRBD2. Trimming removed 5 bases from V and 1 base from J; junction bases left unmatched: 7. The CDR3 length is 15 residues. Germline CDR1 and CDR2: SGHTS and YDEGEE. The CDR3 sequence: CASRYGGIGTDTQYF. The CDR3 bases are TGTGCCAGCAGATACGGGGGGATCGGCACAGATACGCAGTATTTT. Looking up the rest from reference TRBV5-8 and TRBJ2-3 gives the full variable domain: EAGVTQSPTHLIKTRGQQATLRCSPISGHTSVYWYQQALGLGLQFLLWYDEGEERNRGNFPPRFSGRQFPNYSSELNVNALELEDSALYLCASRYGGIGTDTQYFGPGTRLTVL.

CDR3 nucleotides: TGTGCCAGCAGCGCGGGACAGGGATTAGGAACTAATGAAAAACTGTTTTTT. Translating it yields CASSAGQGLGTNEKLFF. This chain links TRBV9 with TRBJ1-4, with 9 bases matching TRBD1. The CDR3 spans 17 residues. After removal of 3 bases from V and 1 base from J, the junction contained 7 bases not matched to a gene. Germline V gene lookup returns CDR1 SGDLS and CDR2 YYNGEE.

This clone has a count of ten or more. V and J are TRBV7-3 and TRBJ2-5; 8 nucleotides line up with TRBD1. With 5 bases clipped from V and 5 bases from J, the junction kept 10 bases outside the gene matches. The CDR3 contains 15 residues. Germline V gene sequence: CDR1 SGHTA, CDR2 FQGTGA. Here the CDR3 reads CASSPTGTGGETQYF. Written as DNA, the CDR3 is TGTGCCAGCAGCCCCACCGGGACAGGTGGCGAGACCCAGTACTTC.

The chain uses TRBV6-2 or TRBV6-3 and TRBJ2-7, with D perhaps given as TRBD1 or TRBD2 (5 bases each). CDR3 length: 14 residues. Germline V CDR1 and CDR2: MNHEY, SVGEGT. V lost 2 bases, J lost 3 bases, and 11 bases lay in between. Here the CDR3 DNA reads TGTGCCAGCAGTTACCGAGGGACGAACTACGAGCAGTACTTC. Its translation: CASSYRGTNYEQYF.

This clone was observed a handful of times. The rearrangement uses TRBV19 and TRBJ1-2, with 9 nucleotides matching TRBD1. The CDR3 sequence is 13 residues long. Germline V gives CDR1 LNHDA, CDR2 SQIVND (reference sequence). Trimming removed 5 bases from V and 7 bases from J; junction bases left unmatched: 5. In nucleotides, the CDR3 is TGTGCCAGTAGTCCTGGGACAGGGTCTGGCTACACCTTC. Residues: CASSPGTGSGYTF.

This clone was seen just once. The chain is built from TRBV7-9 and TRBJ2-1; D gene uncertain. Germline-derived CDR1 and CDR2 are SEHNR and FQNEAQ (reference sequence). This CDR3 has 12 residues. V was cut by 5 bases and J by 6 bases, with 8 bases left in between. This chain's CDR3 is CASSPLSNEQFF. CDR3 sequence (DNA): TGTGCCAGCAGCCCTCTCAGCAATGAGCAGTTCTTC.